The next 16 T cell receptor beta chains were all read from a single sample in a study of blood T cell repertoires in COVID-19. The table came from immunoSEQ multiplex PCR; TCRdb's copy has only in-frame clones and leaves some out. The data hold over 200,000 clones, with 86% observed a single time. The sample was PBMCs or T cells enriched from blood (not recorded which). The source is a woman aged 45-60 years in a cohort exposed to, infected with or recovered from COVID-19 (not recorded which).

J is TRBJ2-1 and V is TRBV10-3, with TRBD1 identical over 7 bases. The CDR3 runs to 12 residues. V lost 11 bases and J lost 8; bases outside the gene matches: 9. CDR1 is ENHRY and CDR2 is SYGVKD in the germline V gene. CDR3 sequence (DNA): TGTGCCGCCAAAGGACAGGTTGATGAGCAGTTCTTC. Its translation: CAAKGQVDEQFF.

This clone is a singleton in its sample. The V and J genes are TRBV2 and TRBJ1-4; 8 positions match TRBD1. Looked up from germline, CDR1 is SNHLY and CDR2 is FYNNEI. The CDR3 consists of 15 residues. Trimming took 2 bases from V and 6 from J; bases not matched to a gene: 5. CDR3 bases: TGTGCCAGCAGTGAACAGGGGGCCCTTTATGAAAAACTGTTTTTT. Protein sequence: CASSEQGALYEKLFF.

This clone has just a few counts. The chain joins TRBV10-2 to TRBJ1-1; D uncertain. Germline CDR1 reads WSHSY; CDR2 reads SAAADI. This CDR3 spans 13 amino acids. The CDR3 is CASRVFVDTEAFF. Here the CDR3 DNA reads TGCGCATCGAGGGTATTCGTGGACACTGAAGCTTTCTTT.

This clone was found a few times. The chain is built from TRBV10-1 and TRBJ2-7; D is ambiguous. This CDR3 spans 14 amino acids. CDR1 is WNHNN and CDR2 is SYGVQD in the germline V gene (reference sequence). V was shortened by 6 bases and J by 5 bases, with 17 bases between the two germline ends. In DNA, the CDR3 is TGCGCCAGCAGCAAGCGAAGACCCGCCGACGAGCAGTACTTC. Translated, it gives CASSKRRPADEQYF.

This chain links TRBV4-2 with TRBJ1-2, with 9 bases matching TRBD1. This CDR3 spans 15 amino acids. The junction had 7 bases not matched to a gene; V was cut back by 2 bases and J by 6 bases. From germline, CDR1 is LGHNA and CDR2 YNFKEQ. This CDR3 reads CASSQTMDRGDGYTF. The DNA of the CDR3 is TGTGCCAGCAGCCAAACCATGGACAGGGGAGATGGCTACACCTTC.

The chain links TRBV27 to TRBJ2-7, with D tentatively TRBD1 (5 bases). Per germline, CDR1 MNHEY and CDR2 SMNVEV (reference sequence). The ends were cut back, 2 bases at V and 0 bases at J, with 8 bases in the middle. CDR3 length: 14 amino acids. The CDR3 loop is CASSLDRYSYEQYF. CDR3 DNA sequence: TGTGCCAGCAGTTTAGACAGATACTCCTACGAGCAGTACTTC.

The chain has TRBV28 and TRBJ2-7; 7 bases match TRBD1. Germline V gene lookup returns CDR1 MDHEN and CDR2 SYDVKM. The V and J ends lost 7 bases and 1 base, in that order; junction bases with no gene match: 16. The CDR3 is 17 amino acids. CDR3 sequence reads: CASTPDRVHVKSYEQYF. CDR3 coding DNA: TGTGCCAGCACACCTGACAGGGTCCACGTTAAATCCTACGAGCAGTACTTC.

J is TRBJ2-7 and V is TRBV5-4; 11 positions agree with TRBD2. Germline V gene sequence: CDR1 SGHNT, CDR2 YYREEE (reference sequence). Trimming cost V 4 bases and J 1 base; bases outside gene matches: 4. The CDR3 length is 15 residues. This CDR3 is CASSLAGGLSYEQYF. The CDR3, as DNA: TGTGCCAGCAGCCTAGCGGGGGGACTGTCCTACGAGCAGTACTTC.

The chain employs TRBV18 and TRBJ1-2, with 8 nucleotides matching TRBD1. The length of the CDR3 is 15 residues. CDR1 is KGHSH, CDR2 LQKENI, per germline. Unmatched junction bases numbered 8, after V lost 3 bases and J lost 5 bases. The CDR3, as DNA: TGTGCCAGCTCACCCAATAACAGGGGGTTGTATGGCTACACCTTC. It is translated as CASSPNNRGLYGYTF.

The chain uses TRBV28 and TRBJ1-2; possibly TRBD1 for D (5 bases). With 8 bases removed from V and 8 bases from J, the gap between germline ends came to 15 bases. CDR3 length: 12 amino acids. Germline CDR1 reads MDHEN; CDR2 reads SYDVKM. For the CDR3, the DNA is TGTGCCAGCGGAATTGGGGGGGGAGGCTACACCTTC. It specifies CASGIGGGGYTF.

The chain couples TRBV7-2 to TRBJ1-2, with D possibly matching TRBD1 (5 bases). The V gene lost 3 bases and the J gene lost 5 bases, with 16 bases spanning the gap. Per the germline V gene, CDR1 is SGHTA and CDR2 is FQGNSA. The CDR3 runs to 15 residues. CDR3: CASSFLQGIGYGYTF. CDR3 DNA sequence: TGTGCCAGCAGCTTTTTGCAGGGCATCGGATATGGCTACACCTTC.

This clone has only one observation. V gene TRBV7-2 combines with J gene TRBJ2-7, with TRBD1 matching 9 bases. Trimming cost V 3 bases and J 3 bases; bases outside gene matches: 3. Germline loops: CDR1 SGHTA, CDR2 FQGNSA. The CDR3 contains 14 residues. The CDR3 DNA is TGTGCCAGCAGCTTCGGGACAGGGTTCTACGAGCAGTACTTC. It encodes CASSFGTGFYEQYF.

This clone was recorded once. This sequence joins TRBV28 and TRBJ1-2; D unresolved. Germline V gives CDR1 MDHEN, CDR2 SYDVKM. The CDR3 extends over 11 amino acids. The CDR3 DNA sequence: TGTGGATCTAGATCACACTATGGCTACACCTTC. It codes for CGSRSHYGYTF.

The chain recombines TRBV9 with TRBJ2-5; D remains unclear. In germline, CDR1 is SGDLS, CDR2 YYNGEE. This CDR3 contains 15 residues. Between the trimmed V and J ends, which lost 1 base and 1 base, there was a span of 11 bases. In DNA, the CDR3 is TGTGCCAGCAGCGTAAGCCCTACAGTCCAAGAGACCCAGTACTTC. Amino acid sequence: CASSVSPTVQETQYF.

V gene TRBV7-2 combines with J gene TRBJ1-2; possible D gene TRBD1, 6 bases. V lost 1 base, J lost 3 bases, and 12 bases lay in between. CDR1 is SGHTA, CDR2 FQGNSA, per germline. The CDR3 loop spans 15 amino acids. CDR3 DNA: TGTGCCAGCAGCTTAGGGCAGGGGTCGGACTATGGCTACACCTTC. Encoded protein: CASSLGQGSDYGYTF.

The chain combines TRBV18 with TRBJ2-3; 11 bases line up with TRBD1. V lost 6 bases, J lost 11 bases, and 4 bases stayed unmatched. This CDR3 has 12 amino acids. Germline lookup yields CDR1 KGHSH and CDR2 LQKENI. The CDR3 protein is CASSRTGGVQYF. The CDR3 DNA reads TGTGCCAGCTCGAGGACAGGGGGCGTGCAGTATTTT.